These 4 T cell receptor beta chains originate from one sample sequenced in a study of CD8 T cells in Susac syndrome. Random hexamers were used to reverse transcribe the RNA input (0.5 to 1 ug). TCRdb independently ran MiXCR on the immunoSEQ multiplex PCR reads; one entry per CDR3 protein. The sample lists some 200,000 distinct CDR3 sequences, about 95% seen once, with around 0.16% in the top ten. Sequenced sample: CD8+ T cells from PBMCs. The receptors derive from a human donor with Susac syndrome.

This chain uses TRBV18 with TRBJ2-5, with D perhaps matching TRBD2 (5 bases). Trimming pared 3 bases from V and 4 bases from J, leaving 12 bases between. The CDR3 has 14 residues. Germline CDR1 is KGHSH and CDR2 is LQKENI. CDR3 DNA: TGTGCCAGCTCACCGAGGGATTTGGGAGAGACCCAGTACTTC. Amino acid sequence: CASSPRDLGETQYF.

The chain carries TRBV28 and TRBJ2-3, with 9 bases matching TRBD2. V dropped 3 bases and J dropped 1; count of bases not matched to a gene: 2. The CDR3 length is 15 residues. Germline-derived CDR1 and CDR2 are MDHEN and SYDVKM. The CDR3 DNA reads TGTGCCAGCAGTTTTAGCGGGAGCCGCACAGATACGCAGTATTTT. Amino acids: CASSFSGSRTDTQYF.

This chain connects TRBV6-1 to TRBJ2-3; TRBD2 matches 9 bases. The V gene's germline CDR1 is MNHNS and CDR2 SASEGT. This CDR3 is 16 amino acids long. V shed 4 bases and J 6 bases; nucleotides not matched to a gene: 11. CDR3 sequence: CASSASGTHLRDTQYF. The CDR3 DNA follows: TGTGCCAGCAGTGCTAGCGGGACCCACCTAAGGGATACGCAGTATTTT.

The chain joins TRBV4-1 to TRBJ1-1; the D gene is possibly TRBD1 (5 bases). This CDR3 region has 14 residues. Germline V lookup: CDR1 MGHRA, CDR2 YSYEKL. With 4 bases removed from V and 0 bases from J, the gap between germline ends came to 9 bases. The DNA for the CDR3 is TGCGCCAGCAGCCGGGGACTGATGAACACTGAAGCTTTCTTT. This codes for CASSRGLMNTEAFF.